Shown below are 23 T cell receptor beta chains from a single sample sequenced in a study of shared clonotypes between healthy human individuals. TCRdb keeps only in-frame clones here, not all; method: immunoSEQ multiplex PCR. The sample contains nearly 1 million clones, approximately 80% of which appear only once. Sample: memory CD4+ T cells sorted from blood. Subset: CD45RA-negative fraction. The source is a man between 18 and 29 years old in good health.

This sequence joins TRBV14 and TRBJ2-1, with D uncertain. V lost 0 bases to trimming and J lost 7 bases, with 13 bases between them. CDR1 is SGHDN, CDR2 FVKESK, per germline. This CDR3 has 15 amino acids. CDR3 protein: CASSQDLTPRNEQFF. CDR3 DNA: TGTGCCAGCAGCCAAGATCTTACCCCTAGAAATGAGCAGTTCTTC.

The genes are TRBV7-3 and TRBJ2-6, with 10 bases that match TRBD1. Per germline, CDR1 SGHTA and CDR2 FQGTGA. This CDR3 has 17 residues. J was trimmed by 4 bases and V by 8 bases; bases with no gene match: 11. The chain's CDR3 is CASSRQGAREGANVLTF. Written as DNA, the CDR3 is TGTGCCAGCTCCCGACAGGGGGCGCGAGAGGGGGCCAACGTCCTGACTTTC. The full variable domain, with the rest looked up from reference TRBV7-3 and TRBJ2-6, is GAGVSQTPSNKVTEKGKYVELRCDPISGHTALYWYRQSLGQGPEFLIYFQGTGAADDSGLPNDRFFAVRPEGSVSTLKIQRTERGDSAVYLCASSRQGAREGANVLTFGAGSRLTVL.

This chain connects TRBV7-9 to TRBJ1-5, with 7 bases identical to TRBD1. The J segment lost 4 bases and the V segment lost 5 bases, leaving 11 bases of the junction unmatched. Germline V gene data show CDR1 as SEHNR and CDR2 as FQNEAQ (reference sequence). The CDR3 spans 16 residues. The CDR3 bases are TGTGCCAGCAGCCCGGACAGGACAAGCTCTAATCAGCCCCAGCATTTT. Translated, it gives CASSPDRTSSNQPQHF.

The rearrangement links TRBV7-2 to TRBJ2-7, with 12 bases that match TRBD2. The V segment lost 1 base and the J segment 4 bases; nucleotides outside the gene matches: 2. The CDR3 length is 15 residues. Germline assignment: CDR1 SGHTA and CDR2 FQGNSA. DNA of the CDR3: TGTGCCAGCAGCTTAGGGACTAGCGGGGTTTACGAGCAGTACTTC. Its translation is CASSLGTSGVYEQYF.

The V gene is TRBV19, the J gene TRBJ1-2, with D tentatively TRBD1 (6 bases). This CDR3 is built from 14 residues. Trimming took off 6 bases at V and 4 bases at J, with 15 bases between the two ends. Germline V gives CDR1 LNHDA, CDR2 SQIVND (reference sequence). The CDR3 here is CASSSEDSFYGYTF. DNA of the CDR3: TGTGCCAGTAGCAGCGAGGACAGTTTCTATGGCTACACCTTC.

CDR3 amino acids: CASKIGLAGNTGELFF. CDR3 in DNA: TGTGCCAGTAAAATTGGGCTAGCCGGGAACACCGGGGAGCTGTTTTTT. The chain couples TRBV19 to TRBJ2-2; weak D call: TRBD2 (5 bases). Germline values: CDR1 LNHDA, CDR2 SQIVND (reference sequence). This CDR3 has 16 amino acids. V shed 7 bases and J shed 1 base, with 16 bases lying between them.

The rearrangement joins TRBV29-1 to TRBJ2-7; D assignment may be TRBD1 or TRBD2 (5 bases each). V shed 6 bases and J shed 0 bases, with 15 bases lying between them. CDR1 SQVTM and CDR2 ANQGSEA come from the germline V gene. CDR3 size: 14 residues. The CDR3 DNA reads TGCAGCGTGACCCGGGGCGAAGGCTCCTACGAGCAGTACTTC. It encodes CSVTRGEGSYEQYF.

This sequence joins TRBV18 and TRBJ1-1, with 7 bases matching TRBD1. CDR3 length: 15 amino acids. CDR1 and CDR2 (germline): KGHSH, LQKENI. V gave up 1 base and J gave up 6 bases; unmatched junction bases: 8. The CDR3 DNA reads TGTGCCAGCTCACCACTCGAGGGGGCGGCTGCTGAAGCTTTCTTT. It translates to CASSPLEGAAAEAFF.

The chain is built from TRBV2 and TRBJ2-2; 7 bases fit TRBD1. The CDR3 loop spans 14 amino acids. Germline CDR1 and CDR2: SNHLY and FYNNEI. With V trimmed by 6 bases and J by 0 bases, 1 base remained unmatched. The CDR3 reads CASRGTANTGELFF. The CDR3 nucleotides read TGTGCCAGCAGGGGGACAGCGAACACCGGGGAGCTGTTTTTT.

The V call is TRBV4-3, the J call TRBJ2-4; TRBD2 is a possible D gene (6 bases). This CDR3 region has 20 residues. Germline V gene sequence: CDR1 LGHNA, CDR2 YSLEER. Trimming took off 3 bases at V and 0 bases at J, with 24 bases between the two ends. DNA for the CDR3: TGCGCCAGCAGCCATGACGGGCCCGGGACTGACTCATTAGCCAAAAACATTCAGTACTTC. Translation: CASSHDGPGTDSLAKNIQYF.

This clone was found once. The chain recombines TRBV19 with TRBJ2-1, with D perhaps matching TRBD1 or TRBD2 (5 bases each). Germline-derived CDR1 and CDR2 are LNHDA and SQIVND (reference sequence). Between the trimmed V and J ends, which lost 3 bases and 7 bases, there was a span of 10 bases. CDR3 length: 13 residues. The CDR3 DNA reads as TGTGCCAGTAGTATTTGGGGCGGGAATGAGCAGTTCTTC. This sequence encodes CASSIWGGNEQFF.

J is TRBJ2-3 and V is TRBV6-1; D uncertain. This CDR3 comprises 12 residues. Trimming took 9 bases from V and 2 from J, leaving 9 bases between them. Germline V gives CDR1 MNHNS, CDR2 SASEGT. CDR3 nucleotides: TGTGCCAGGAGGAGCCCCACAGATACGCAGTATTTT. It translates to CARRSPTDTQYF.

This chain joins TRBV10-3 and TRBJ2-5; the D gene could be TRBD1 or TRBD2 (5 bases each). Trimming removed 0 bases at V and 5 bases at J, with 13 bases between. The CDR3 runs to 15 residues. The germline V gene has CDR1 ENHRY and CDR2 SYGVKD. Here the CDR3 DNA reads TGTGCCATCAGTGAGTCGTTTGGGGGACGCGAGACCCAGTACTTC. It encodes CAISESFGGRETQYF.

This clone was found once. Other DNA sequences in this sample translate to the same CDR3. The chain couples TRBV6-5 to TRBJ2-3, with unresolved D. CDR3 size: 12 residues. Per germline, CDR1 MNHEY and CDR2 SVGAGI. V lost 6 bases, J lost 0 bases, and 4 bases lay in between. Here the CDR3 reads CASRSSTDTQYF. As DNA, the CDR3 is TGTGCCAGCAGATCTAGCACAGATACGCAGTATTTT.

The V and J genes are TRBV21-1 and TRBJ2-7; the DNA was not compared with TRBD1, the D call given in the table. TRBV21-1 is reported as a pseudogene. CDR3 length: 17 amino acids. The CDR3 region has the DNA TGTGCCAGCACCCCAGACCCCCCGGGACAAGCAACCTACGAGCAGTACTTC. It encodes CASTPDPPGQATYEQYF.

The J gene is TRBJ2-2, the V gene TRBV5-6; D not certain. Germline V lookup: CDR1 SGHDT, CDR2 YYEEEE. This CDR3 spans 11 amino acids. V lost 4 bases, J lost 7 bases, and 5 bases lay in between. CDR3 bases: TGTGCCAGCAGCGTGGTCGGGGAGCTGTTTTTT. This sequence encodes CASSVVGELFF.

This clone was counted between two and nine times. V usage is TRBV2 and J usage is TRBJ2-2; 11 bases map to TRBD2. CDR3 length: 15 amino acids. The germline V gene has CDR1 SNHLY and CDR2 FYNNEI. V lost 7 bases and J lost 4; bases outside the gene matches: 5. CDR3 residues: CASTLAGAPTGELFF. CDR3 DNA sequence: TGTGCCAGCACACTAGCGGGGGCACCCACCGGGGAGCTGTTTTTT.

The chain carries TRBV11-3 and TRBJ2-7, with 11 bases identical to TRBD2. Trimming removed 1 base from V and 4 bases from J; junction bases left unmatched: 6. This CDR3 is 16 amino acids long. Germline V lookup: CDR1 SGHNT, CDR2 YENEEA. CDR3 coding DNA: TGTGCCAGCAGCTTAGTAGAGTCTAGCGGGAGGTACGAGCAGTACTTC. Its translation is CASSLVESSGRYEQYF.

This clone was seen a few times. The identical CDR3 is also encoded by other nucleotide sequences in the sample. V gene TRBV2 combines with J gene TRBJ2-5, with D unclear. This CDR3 has 12 amino acids. The germline V and J ends were trimmed by 4 bases and 5 bases, with 8 bases remaining between them. In germline, CDR1 is SNHLY, CDR2 FYNNEI. As DNA, the CDR3 is TGTGCCAGCAGTGGTAGAGGCGAGACCCAGTACTTC. Encoded protein: CASSGRGETQYF. Complete variable domain (other parts from reference TRBV2 and TRBJ2-5): EPEVTQTPSHQVTQMGQEVILRCVPISNHLYFYWYRQILGQKVEFLVSFYNNEISEKSEIFDDQFSVERPDGSNFTLKIRSTKLEDSAMYFCASSGRGETQYFGPGTRLLVL.

In its sample, this clone was seen once. The V and J genes are TRBV30 and TRBJ1-2; D gene uncertain. This CDR3 comprises 11 residues. The germline CDR1 and CDR2 sequences are GTSNPN and SVGIG (reference sequence). Trimming took off 0 bases at V and 5 bases at J, with 4 bases between the two ends. In DNA form, the CDR3 reads TGTGCCTGGAGTGTACAGTATGGCTACACCTTC. Protein: CAWSVQYGYTF. Variable domain in full (rest from reference TRBV30 and TRBJ1-2): SQTIHQWPATLVQPVGSPLSLECTVEGTSNPNLYWYRQAAGRGLQLLFYSVGIGQISSEVPQNLSASRPQDRQFILSSKKLLLSDSGFYLCAWSVQYGYTFGSGTRLTVV.

Here the CDR3 DNA reads TGTGCCATCAGTTCCACAGGGGAAGGAAACACCATATATTTT. The encoded protein is CAISSTGEGNTIYF. The chain couples TRBV10-3 to TRBJ1-3; TRBD1 matches at 7 bases. CDR1 and CDR2 from the germline V gene are ENHRY and SYGVKD. V shed 5 bases and J 4 bases; nucleotides not matched to a gene: 5. This CDR3 has 14 amino acids.

The J gene is TRBJ1-5, the V gene TRBV27; D gene uncertain. Germline CDR1 reads MNHEY; CDR2 reads SMNVEV (reference sequence). V was trimmed by 10 bases and J by 3 bases, leaving 13 bases between them. The CDR3 totals 13 residues. The CDR3 loop is CAIAGSYNQPQHF. The CDR3 DNA reads TGTGCCATTGCGGGCTCCTACAATCAGCCCCAGCATTTT.

The chain joins TRBV5-6 to TRBJ1-2; the match to TRBD1 covers 11 bases. From germline, CDR1 is SGHDT and CDR2 YYEEEE. The CDR3 totals 15 residues. J was trimmed by 4 bases and V by 4 bases; bases with no gene match: 6. The CDR3 DNA sequence: TGTGCCAGCAGCCCCGGGACAGGGGGTTTCTATGGCTACACCTTC. Protein: CASSPGTGGFYGYTF.